A selection of T cell receptor beta chains follows, all from one sample in a study of response to subunit inactivated influenza vaccine. TCRdb passed the RT-PCR reads through MiXCR, listing each CDR3 protein once. The sample records under 950,000 distinct CDR3 sequences, over 20% being singletons. The material sequenced was PBMCs from blood, taken about 5 days after vaccination. The receptor source for this set is a man between 45 and 60 years old who received an inactivated influenza vaccine. Both conserved end residues are part of each CDR3. D genes are given only for firm matches. Part of the rows lack a size; the others show once, few, many or a class for expanded clones.

J | D | V | size | CDR3 | DNA
TRBJ2-4 | - | TRBV5-1 | - | CASSPGYGAKNIQYF | TGCGCCAGCAGTCCAGGGTACGGGGCCAAAAACATTCAGTACTTC
TRBJ2-2 | - | TRBV7-6 | few | CASSLGIGDTGELFF | TGTGCCAGCAGTTTAGGGATAGGGGACACCGGGGAGCTGTTTTTT
TRBJ1-1 | - | TRBV30 | - | CAWSVLSGAFF | TGTGCCTGGAGTGTTCTTTCGGGGGCTTTCTTT
TRBJ2-4 | - | TRBV3-1 | few | CASSQANIQYF | TGTGCCAGCAGCCAAGCTAACATTCAGTACTTC
TRBJ1-2 | - | TRBV4-3 | - | CASSQTGRLNYGYTF | TGCGCCAGCAGCCAAACGGGACGGCTAAACTATGGCTACACCTTC
TRBJ2-5 | TRBD2 | TRBV27 | - | CASSPWGLAGGPVETQYF | TGTGCCAGCAGTCCATGGGGACTAGCGGGAGGGCCCGTGGAGACCCAGTACTTC
TRBJ2-7 | TRBD2 | TRBV5-1 | few | CASSLSASGRAVSYEQYF | TGCGCCAGCAGCTTGTCGGCTAGCGGGAGGGCCGTCTCCTACGAGCAGTACTTC
TRBJ2-1 | TRBD1 | TRBV5-1 | - | CASSLTGQGARSSYNEQFF | TGCGCCAGCAGCTTGACGGGACAGGGGGCCAGGAGCTCCTACAATGAGCAGTTCTTC
TRBJ2-2 | - | TRBV6-5 | few | CASSSVQRGIGELFF | TGTGCCAGCAGTTCGGTGCAGCGAGGCATCGGGGAGCTGTTTTTT
TRBJ2-2 | TRBD2 | TRBV6-1 | few | CASTVLRGTGELFF | TGTGCCAGCACCGTTTTGCGGGGGACCGGGGAGCTGTTTTTT
TRBJ1-1 | - | TRBV10-3 | few | CAISAGLNTEAFF | TGTGCCATCAGTGCAGGGCTGAACACTGAAGCTTTCTTT
TRBJ2-7 | TRBD2 | TRBV28 | - | CASSLPLLGGITYEQYF | TGTGCCAGCAGTTTACCACTGTTGGGGGGGATTACCTACGAGCAGTACTTC
TRBJ2-2 | TRBD2 | TRBV3-1 | few | CASSQGGGSTGELFF | TGTGCCAGCAGCCAAGGGGGGGGGAGCACCGGGGAGCTGTTTTTT
TRBJ2-7 | - | TRBV18 | few | CASSPSAPDYEQYF | TGTGCCAGCTCACCCTCGGCCCCCGACTACGAGCAGTACTTC
TRBJ2-1 | - | TRBV9 | few | CASSVATGSAREQFF | TGTGCCAGCAGCGTAGCGACGGGCTCCGCCAGAGAGCAGTTCTTC
TRBJ2-4 | - | TRBV9 | - | CASSTHPREPLAKNIQYF | TGTGCCAGCAGCACCCACCCGAGGGAGCCCCTAGCCAAAAACATTCAGTACTTC
TRBJ2-7 | TRBD1 | TRBV7-9 | - | CASSPLPFGQVSYEQYF | TGTGCCAGCAGCCCCCTCCCTTTCGGACAGGTCTCCTACGAGCAGTACTTC